These T cell receptor beta chains were read from a single sample in a study of CD4 T cells in relation to SARS-CoV-2 and coronaviruses. These TCRs' antigens remain unknown. The repertoire was sequenced with immunoSEQ multiplex PCR; TCRdb's copy has only in-frame clones and lacks some. The top ten hold roughly 18% of the sample, which has 25,000 to 30,000 clones, roughly 73% seen once. The sequencing sample was made of CD4+ T cells from PBMCs, cultured in vitro. The receptors stem from a human donor in good health. The CDR3 runs from the conserved cysteine through the conserved F or W. The D gene is left open where the match is weak. Clone size is shown for a subset of rows, as once, few, many or a class of expanded clone.

d_call	v_call	j_call	clone_size	cdr3_aa	cdr3_nt
-	TRBV5-4	TRBJ2-7	few	CASSPPSREGYEQYF	TGTGCCAGCAGCCCCCCCTCTCGAGAGGGCTACGAGCAGTACTTC
TRBD2	TRBV6-6	TRBJ2-3	-	CASTPGLATDTQYF	TGTGCCAGCACCCCGGGACTAGCGACAGATACGCAGTATTTT
TRBD1	TRBV4-3	TRBJ2-7	-	CASSQDQGGEYEQYF	TGCGCCAGCAGCCAAGATCAAGGGGGCGAGTACGAGCAGTACTTC
TRBD1	TRBV5-6	TRBJ1-6	few	CASNIGTGDNSPLHF	TGTGCCAGCAACATAGGGACAGGAGATAATTCACCCCTCCACTTT
-	TRBV2	TRBJ1-6	few	CATSRGIVSSPLHF	TGTGCCACTTCGAGGGGGATCGTTAGTTCACCCCTCCACTTT
-	TRBV14	TRBJ1-1	-	CASSPPNSRMNTEAFF	TGTGCCAGCAGCCCACCCAACAGTCGGATGAACACTGAAGCTTTCTTT
TRBD2	TRBV18	TRBJ2-7	-	CASSSPTFSSGSSYEQYF	TGTGCCAGCTCATCTCCGACTTTCTCAAGCGGGAGTTCTTACGAGCAGTACTTC
TRBD1	TRBV13	TRBJ1-5	-	CASSRRQGRSPQHF	TGTGCCAGCAGCCGCCGACAGGGCCGTTCGCCCCAGCATTTT
-	TRBV6-5	TRBJ1-2	-	CASTKDSSVNYGYTF	TGTGCCAGCACTAAGGACAGCTCCGTTAACTATGGCTACACCTTC
-	TRBV7-9	TRBJ2-2	-	CASSLQGSGELFF	TGTGCCAGCAGCTTACAGGGGTCCGGGGAGCTGTTTTTT
-	TRBV9	TRBJ2-7	-	CASSVVAESYEQYF	TGTGCCAGCAGCGTAGTAGCAGAGTCCTACGAGCAGTACTTC
TRBD1	TRBV4-1	TRBJ1-1	-	CASSEGGGRGQIGNTEAFF	TGCGCCAGCAGCGAAGGAGGAGGCAGGGGGCAAATAGGGAACACTGAAGCTTTCTTT
-	TRBV11-2	TRBJ1-2	once	CASSGGTSGAREGGYTF	TGTGCCAGCAGCGGGGGAACCTCAGGGGCGAGGGAGGGTGGCTACACCTTC
TRBD2	TRBV7-2	TRBJ2-3	once	CASSLLAGGRFTDTQYF	TGTGCCAGCAGCTTACTAGCGGGGGGCCGGTTCACAGATACGCAGTATTTT
TRBD1	TRBV5-1	TRBJ1-2	-	CASSLASTGVNGYTF	TGCGCCAGCAGCTTGGCTTCGACAGGGGTTAATGGCTACACCTTC
-	TRBV2	TRBJ1-1	few	CARDGRRAFF	TGTGCCAGGGATGGACGGAGGGCTTTCTTT
-	TRBV4-3	TRBJ1-2	-	CASSQGPGSYGYTF	TGCGCCAGCAGCCAAGGCCCAGGGAGCTATGGCTACACCTTC
-	TRBV6-2/TRBV6-3	TRBJ2-5	-	CASSLDMTRETQYF	TGTGCCAGCAGTCTTGACATGACGAGAGAGACCCAGTACTTC
TRBD1	TRBV19	TRBJ1-2	-	CASSAGQGASYGYTF	TGTGCCAGTAGTGCGGGACAGGGGGCGAGCTATGGCTACACCTTC
TRBD1	TRBV30	TRBJ1-1	once	CAWRTGLVIEAFF	TGTGCCTGGAGGACAGGGTTAGTTATCGAAGCTTTCTTT
-	TRBV6-5	TRBJ2-2	-	CASSSGKGAGELFF	TGTGCCAGCAGTTCGGGCAAAGGGGCCGGGGAGCTGTTTTTT
-	TRBV18	TRBJ1-3	-	CASSPEGLPGNTIYF	TGTGCCAGCTCACCAGAGGGTTTGCCTGGAAACACCATATATTTT
-	TRBV9	TRBJ2-2	once	CASSVEGHDTGELFF	TGTGCCAGCAGCGTAGAGGGGCACGACACCGGGGAGCTGTTTTTT
TRBD2	TRBV19	TRBJ2-7	-	CASSIRLNIAGGSYEQYF	TGTGCCAGTAGTATCCGTCTTAATATCGCGGGGGGCTCCTACGAGCAGTACTTC
TRBD2	TRBV13	TRBJ2-1	-	CASSRSSSGSGGSSYNEQFF	TGTGCCAGCAGCCGGTCTTCGTCCGGTAGCGGGGGGAGCTCCTACAATGAGCAGTTCTTC
-	TRBV4-3	TRBJ1-4	-	CASSQAWGPEKLFF	TGCGCCAGCAGCCAAGCTTGGGGCCCGGAAAAACTGTTTTTT
-	TRBV6-6	TRBJ2-3	few	CASRGTDRADTQYF	TGTGCCAGCAGGGGGACGGACCGAGCAGATACGCAGTATTTT
TRBD1	TRBV27	TRBJ1-1	-	CASSRGQVGTEAFF	TGTGCCAGCAGTCGAGGACAGGTGGGCACTGAAGCTTTCTTT
-	TRBV18	TRBJ1-4	-	CASSPRSGVNEKLFF	TGTGCCAGCTCACCCCGCAGCGGGGTTAATGAAAAACTGTTTTTT
-	TRBV29-1	TRBJ2-5	-	CSAGGKTQYF	TGCAGCGCTGGGGGAAAGACCCAGTACTTC
-	TRBV20-1	TRBJ1-2	-	CSASGRLGGYTF	TGCAGTGCTAGTGGGAGGCTGGGTGGCTACACCTTC
TRBD1	TRBV5-4	TRBJ2-1	-	CASSSFGQASYNEQFF	TGTGCCAGCAGCTCATTCGGACAGGCCTCCTACAATGAGCAGTTCTTC
-	TRBV7-2	TRBJ2-1	-	CASSLAGFNEQFF	TGTGCCAGCAGCTTAGCGGGCTTCAATGAGCAGTTCTTC
-	TRBV5-6	TRBJ2-3	-	CASTLNRDTQYF	TGTGCCAGCACCCTAAACAGGGATACGCAGTATTTT
-	TRBV10-3	TRBJ1-6	-	CAISESPASSASPLHF	TGTGCCATCAGTGAGTCCCCGGCATCTTCGGCTTCACCCCTCCACTTT
-	TRBV5-1	TRBJ2-7	-	CASSLAGPGSEQYF	TGCGCCAGCAGCTTGGCCGGACCGGGGTCCGAGCAGTACTTC
TRBD1	TRBV6-2/TRBV6-3	TRBJ2-1	-	CASSHIPGQGYNEQFF	TGTGCCAGCAGTCACATCCCGGGACAGGGTTACAATGAGCAGTTCTTC
TRBD2	TRBV7-2	TRBJ2-7	-	CASSPFGTSGGTTYEQYF	TGTGCCAGCAGCCCGTTTGGAACTAGCGGGGGGACCACCTACGAGCAGTACTTC
TRBD2	TRBV4-3	TRBJ2-3	-	CASSQEVAGRTDTQYF	TGCGCCAGCAGCCAAGAGGTAGCGGGACGCACAGATACGCAGTATTTT
TRBD2	TRBV3-1/TRBV3-2	TRBJ2-3	-	CASSLSGGTDTQYF	TGTGCCAGCAGCCTAAGCGGGGGGACAGATACGCAGTATTTT
-	TRBV7-2	TRBJ1-3	-	CASSLGGAGGNLGNTIYF	TGTGCCAGCAGCTTAGGAGGGGCAGGAGGAAATCTAGGAAACACCATATATTTT
-	TRBV4-1	TRBJ1-1	-	CASSQVGRVRGNTEAFF	TGCGCCAGCAGCCAAGTAGGCAGGGTAAGGGGGAACACTGAAGCTTTCTTT
TRBD2	TRBV5-1	TRBJ2-3	-	CASSFDAGVSTDTQYF	TGCGCCAGCAGCTTCGACGCGGGGGTGAGCACAGATACGCAGTATTTT
-	TRBV14	TRBJ2-2	-	CASSQDQPLPRGELFF	TGTGCCAGCAGCCAAGATCAACCCCTTCCCAGAGGGGAGCTGTTTTTT
-	TRBV18	TRBJ1-1	-	CASSLAANTEAFF	TGTGCCAGCTCACTGGCTGCGAACACTGAAGCTTTCTTT